This is a list of T cell receptor beta chains from one sample in a study of cytomegalovirus exposure and HLA in healthy donors. Assay used: immunoSEQ multiplex PCR; TCRdb lists only in-frame clones, some missing. The sample consists of under 90,000 clones, 60% to 80% of them appearing once. Input material: PBMCs. These receptors all come from a man between 40 and 49 years old in good health and CMV-seronegative. CDR3s include the opening cysteine and the closing phenylalanine or tryptophan. Fields, in order: D gene, clone size, V gene, J gene, CDR3 protein, CDR3 DNA. The D gene is left open where the match is weak. Size tells how often a clone was seen (once, few, many) or the class of an expanded clone, and some rows leave it out.

NA	few	TRBV19	TRBJ1-4	CASSKTEATNEKLFF	TGTGCCAGTAGTAAGACAGAGGCAACTAATGAAAAACTGTTTTTT
NA	NA	TRBV9	TRBJ2-3	CASSGGTLTLGDTQYF	TGTGCCAGCAGCGGGGGGACTCTCACCTTGGGGGATACGCAGTATTTT
TRBD1	NA	TRBV6-5	TRBJ2-1	CASSYGQGSFYEQFF	TGTGCCAGCAGTTACGGACAGGGTAGTTTTTATGAGCAGTTCTTC
TRBD1	NA	TRBV6-1	TRBJ2-5	CASSEDRGQETQYF	TGTGCCAGCAGTGAAGACAGGGGGCAGGAGACCCAGTACTTC
NA	NA	TRBV7-9	TRBJ1-2	CASSHGGARTYGYTF	TGTGCCAGCAGCCACGGAGGGGCCAGAACCTATGGCTACACCTTC
NA	NA	TRBV6-6	TRBJ1-5	CASSYEGSGNQSQHF	TGTGCCAGCAGTTACGAGGGATCTGGCAATCAGTCCCAGCATTTT
TRBD2	few	TRBV27	TRBJ2-1	CASSLAGGNEQFF	TGTGCCAGCAGTTTAGCGGGGGGGAATGAGCAGTTCTTC
NA	NA	TRBV30	TRBJ2-5	CAWSQGGGKTQYF	TGTGCCTGGAGTCAAGGGGGCGGGAAGACCCAGTACTTC
TRBD1	once	TRBV5-1	TRBJ1-1	CASSWGQGGTEAFF	TGCGCCAGCAGCTGGGGACAGGGGGGCACTGAAGCTTTCTTT
NA	NA	TRBV5-1	TRBJ2-7	CASSNLGENEQYF	TGCGCCAGTTCCAACCTGGGCGAAAACGAGCAGTACTTC
TRBD1	NA	TRBV6-1	TRBJ1-2	CASREKDRLGYTF	TGTGCCAGCAGGGAGAAGGACAGGTTGGGCTACACCTTC
TRBD2	NA	TRBV2	TRBJ2-7	CASSERQTGGYEQYF	TGTGCCAGCAGTGAACGACAGACGGGAGGCTACGAGCAGTACTTC
NA	NA	TRBV28	TRBJ1-1	CASLMATVNTEAFF	TGTGCCAGCCTTATGGCGACAGTGAACACTGAAGCTTTCTTT
TRBD2	NA	TRBV4-2	TRBJ2-1	CASSQGTSGRLEQFF	TGTGCCAGCAGCCAAGGGACTAGCGGGAGGTTGGAGCAGTTCTTC
NA	NA	TRBV19	TRBJ1-5	CASSRQDSNQPQHF	TGTGCCAGTAGTAGACAGGATAGCAATCAGCCCCAGCATTTT
TRBD1	once	TRBV28	TRBJ1-1	CASSSSHLGDREEAFF	TGTGCCAGCAGTTCATCCCACCTCGGGGACAGGGAAGAAGCTTTCTTT
TRBD2	NA	TRBV15	TRBJ2-3	CATQRGGADTQYF	TGTGCCACCCAGCGGGGCGGAGCAGATACGCAGTATTTT
NA	NA	TRBV19	TRBJ1-2	CASSIRTEVGGYGYTF	TGTGCCAGTAGTATTCGGACAGAAGTTGGTGGCTATGGCTACACCTTC
TRBD1	NA	TRBV19	TRBJ1-5	CATTDRGSNQPQHF	TGTGCCACTACGGACAGGGGTAGCAATCAGCCCCAGCATTTT
NA	NA	TRBV29-1	TRBJ1-2	CSDGGGYGYTF	TGCAGCGATGGGGGAGGCTATGGCTACACCTTC
NA	NA	TRBV4-1	TRBJ1-1	CASSTVLNTEAFF	TGCGCCAGCAGTACAGTATTGAACACTGAAGCTTTCTTT
TRBD2	few	TRBV9	TRBJ2-3	CASSESGASTDTQYF	TGTGCCAGCAGCGAAAGCGGGGCTAGCACAGATACGCAGTATTTT
NA	NA	TRBV19	TRBJ1-1	CASSAAGNTEAFF	TGTGCCAGTAGTGCTGCAGGGAACACTGAAGCTTTCTTT
NA	NA	TRBV30	TRBJ2-7	CAWGGGLYEQYF	TGTGCCTGGGGTGGGGGGCTGTACGAGCAGTACTTC
NA	NA	TRBV7-2	TRBJ1-2	CASSLGQAPNYGYTF	TGTGCCAGCAGCTTAGGACAGGCCCCTAACTATGGCTACACCTTC
NA	NA	TRBV6-1	TRBJ2-1	CASSAREFMNNEQFF	TGTGCCAGCAGTGCTCGGGAGTTTATGAACAATGAGCAGTTCTTC
TRBD1	NA	TRBV5-1	TRBJ2-1	CASRRGDRQNNEQFF	TGCGCCAGCAGGAGAGGGGACAGGCAAAACAATGAGCAGTTCTTC
NA	NA	TRBV14	TRBJ1-4	CASSQVAAVGEKLFF	TGTGCCAGCAGCCAAGTGGCGGCCGTGGGTGAAAAACTGTTTTTT
TRBD1	NA	TRBV5-1	TRBJ1-2	CASSLVGDRGRGYTF	TGCGCCAGCAGCTTGGTGGGGGACAGGGGTCGTGGCTACACCTTC
NA	NA	TRBV27	TRBJ2-7	CASSARTARNSYEQYF	TGTGCCAGCAGTGCCCGGACAGCTAGAAACTCCTACGAGCAGTACTTC
TRBD1	NA	TRBV4-1	TRBJ2-5	CASSQSPPTGAETQYF	TGCGCCAGCAGCCAATCCCCCCCAACAGGGGCGGAGACCCAGTACTTC
TRBD1	NA	TRBV6-5	TRBJ1-4	CASCVQGASEKLFF	TGTGCCAGCTGCGTCCAGGGGGCATCGGAAAAACTGTTTTTT
NA	NA	TRBV2	TRBJ1-1	CASDPTGNTEAFF	TGTGCCAGTGACCCGACGGGGAACACTGAAGCTTTCTTT
NA	NA	TRBV5-5	TRBJ2-4	CASSLGQVKNIQYF	TGTGCCAGCAGCTTGGGGCAGGTCAAAAACATTCAGTACTTC
NA	NA	TRBV4-2	TRBJ2-1	CASSQGGNSYNEQFF	TGTGCCAGCAGCCAAGGAGGGAACTCCTACAATGAGCAGTTCTTC
TRBD2	NA	TRBV30	TRBJ2-7	CAWSGLAGISTYEQYF	TGTGCCTGGAGTGGACTAGCGGGAATCAGTACCTACGAGCAGTACTTC
NA	NA	TRBV6-5	TRBJ2-5	CASSLDSLRTQYF	TGTGCCAGCAGTTTGGACAGTCTCCGGACCCAGTACTTC
TRBD1	NA	TRBV6-4	TRBJ1-1	CASSEFGDRPNTEAFF	TGTGCCAGCAGTGAGTTTGGGGACAGGCCGAACACTGAAGCTTTCTTT
NA	NA	TRBV28	TRBJ2-6	CATCRSGANVLTF	TGTGCCACGTGTCGCTCTGGGGCCAACGTCCTGACTTTC
TRBD2	NA	TRBV25-1	TRBJ2-7	CASSRTGTSYEQYF	TGTGCCAGCAGTAGGACCGGGACTAGCTACGAGCAGTACTTC
NA	NA	TRBV30	TRBJ1-2	CAWTQGNYGYTF	TGTGCCTGGACACAGGGCAACTATGGCTACACCTTC
NA	NA	TRBV25-1	TRBJ1-4	CASSDREGNEKLFF	TGTGCCAGCAGTGACAGGGAAGGGAATGAAAAACTGTTTTTT
NA	NA	TRBV7-9	TRBJ1-1	CASRPTGNTEAFF	TGTGCCAGCAGACCGACAGGGAACACTGAAGCTTTCTTT
NA	NA	TRBV6-5	TRBJ2-7	CASNDRYEQYF	TGTGCCAGCAACGACAGATACGAGCAGTACTTC
NA	NA	TRBV28	TRBJ1-2	CASRLRSYGYTF	TGTGCCAGCAGGTTGAGAAGCTATGGCTACACCTTC
TRBD1	NA	TRBV4-1	TRBJ1-6	CASSQARDSNNSPLHF	TGCGCCAGCAGCCAAGCACGGGACAGTAATAATTCACCCCTCCACTTT
NA	few	TRBV10-3	TRBJ1-5	CAISESFTVSNQPQHF	TGTGCCATCAGTGAGTCATTTACAGTAAGCAATCAGCCCCAGCATTTT
TRBD1	NA	TRBV29-1	TRBJ2-2	CSVVTQGAVGELFF	TGCAGCGTTGTCACACAGGGGGCGGTCGGGGAGCTGTTTTTT
NA	NA	TRBV30	TRBJ1-2	CACHRETNYGYTF	TGTGCCTGTCACAGGGAAACGAACTATGGCTACACCTTC
TRBD1	NA	TRBV5-1	TRBJ2-7	CASWEPGQGTVQYF	TGCGCCAGCTGGGAACCGGGACAGGGAACTGTGCAGTACTTC
NA	NA	TRBV15	TRBJ1-2	CALRPLGLQGYTF	TGTGCCTTGCGACCATTAGGATTACAGGGCTACACCTTC
TRBD1	NA	TRBV19	TRBJ2-7	CASKFGTGMYEQYF	TGTGCCAGTAAATTCGGGACAGGGATGTACGAGCAGTACTTC
TRBD1	NA	TRBV7-9	TRBJ1-1	CASSLGVRGSMFGTEAFF	TGTGCCAGCAGCTTAGGTGTCAGGGGGTCGATGTTTGGTACTGAAGCTTTCTTT